The present entry profiles one TCR beta chain with its context. The antigen remains unidentified. This sample is drawn from a study of beta chain features in type 1 diabetes. Turning to the study itself: Age, gender and cell yields were alike across patients and healthy donors. The study's findings and limits: Type 1 diabetes patients had TCRB CDR3s that were shorter (moderately but significantly so) in all four CD4+ subsets. In comparison with healthy donors, patients had naive, central memory and Treg TCRB repertoires that appeared more similar. It was not settled here whether HLA type affects TCRB rearrangement.

As every portion of the isolated RNA was reverse transcribed, the sequencing read expressed TCRB transcripts. Method: immunoSEQ multiplex PCR; TCRdb's copy keeps in-frame clones and lacks some. This sample has around 56,000 clones, with around 50% found just once. Germline V gene lookup returns CDR1 LNHDA and CDR2 SQIVND (reference sequence). This CDR3 has 15 residues. Trimming removed 3 bases from V and 2 bases from J, with 11 bases in between. A sort by CD45RO/CCR7/CD25/CD127/CD95/CD27 yielded CD4+ naive, central memory, regulatory and stem cell-like memory cells. The sequenced material came from Tregs from blood. This receptor was obtained from a woman aged 40 to 49 with type 1 diabetes. The J gene is TRBJ1-5, the V gene TRBV19; no definite D call. CDR3 sequence (DNA): TGTGCCAGTAGTATGCGTCATAATGGCAATCAGCCCCAGCATTTT. This gives the protein CASSMRHNGNQPQHF.